One sample yielded the 10 T cell receptor beta chains listed below, sequenced in a study of blood T cell repertoires in COVID-19. Assay: immunoSEQ multiplex PCR; the TCRdb copy retains only in-frame clones and omits some. In the table there are about 180,000 clones, more than 65% of which are singletons. Sequencing used PBMCs or T cells enriched from blood (not recorded which). These receptors were obtained from a man aged 45 to 65 who had recovered from COVID-19.

The chain employs TRBV25-1 and TRBJ1-2; the D gene is possibly TRBD1 (5 bases). The CDR3 totals 15 residues. Germline V gene data show CDR1 as MGHDK and CDR2 as SYGVNS. V shed 2 bases and J shed 4 bases, with 14 bases lying between them. The CDR3 region is CASSERGGISYGYTF. The CDR3 DNA reads as TGTGCCAGCAGTGAACGGGGGGGTATTAGCTATGGCTACACCTTC.

The chain recombines TRBV28 with TRBJ1-6, with a possible D match to TRBD1 (5 bases). V gave up 1 base and J gave up 5 bases, with 12 bases separating them. This CDR3 spans 16 amino acids. The V gene's germline CDR1 is MDHEN and CDR2 SYDVKM. CDR3 sequence (DNA): TGTGCCAGCAGTTTATTTCCGGCGGGGGATAATTCACCCCTCCACTTT. Residues: CASSLFPAGDNSPLHF.

The chain carries TRBV5-1 and TRBJ2-2; 8 nucleotides agree with TRBD2. V dropped 4 bases and J dropped 0; count of bases not matched to a gene: 2. Germline V CDR1 and CDR2: SGHRS, YFSETQ. The CDR3 totals 15 residues. The chain's CDR3 is CASSTGLANTGELFF. DNA of the CDR3: TGCGCCAGCAGCACGGGACTAGCGAACACCGGGGAGCTGTTTTTT. Full variable domain (outside the CDR3, taken from reference TRBV5-1 and TRBJ2-2): KAGVTQTPRYLIKTRGQQVTLSCSPISGHRSVSWYQQTPGQGLQFLFEYFSETQRNKGNFPGRFSGRQFSNSRSEMNVSTLELGDSALYLCASSTGLANTGELFFGEGSRLTVL.

This rearrangement joins TRBV11-2 to TRBJ2-1, with 13 bases matching TRBD2. The V gene end was trimmed by 5 bases and the J gene end by 10 bases; junction bases not matched to a gene: 8. This CDR3 spans 15 amino acids. The germline CDR1 and CDR2 sequences are SGHAT and FQNNGV. CDR3 in amino acids: CASSKTSGGTFEQFF. CDR3 nucleotide sequence: TGTGCCAGCAGCAAGACTAGCGGGGGGACGTTCGAGCAGTTCTTC.

This sequence joins TRBV28 and TRBJ1-5; 7 nucleotides agree with TRBD1. This CDR3 spans 15 amino acids. Trimming took 5 bases from V and 2 from J; bases not matched to a gene: 6. Germline values: CDR1 MDHEN, CDR2 SYDVKM. The CDR3 region is CASSQGGARNQPQHF. CDR3 nucleotide sequence: TGTGCCAGCAGTCAGGGGGGTGCTCGCAATCAGCCCCAGCATTTT. Supplemented by reference TRBV28 and TRBJ1-5, the full variable domain reads DVKVTQSSRYLVKRTGEKVFLECVQDMDHENMFWYRQDPGLGLRLIYFSYDVKMKEKGDIPEGYSVSREKKERFSLILESASTNQTSMYLCASSQGGARNQPQHFGDGTRLSIL.

This chain joins TRBV5-8 and TRBJ1-4, with TRBD1 matching 10 bases. Germline trimming cut 4 bases from V and 5 bases from J; bases unmatched to any gene: 2. CDR3 length: 14 amino acids. The V gene's germline CDR1 is SGHTS and CDR2 YDEGEE. The chain's CDR3 is CASSPGQGNEKLFF. The DNA of the CDR3 is TGTGCCAGCAGCCCGGGACAGGGGAATGAAAAACTGTTTTTT.

The chain employs TRBV6-5 and TRBJ1-3, with D possibly being TRBD1 (6 bases). Germline CDR1 MNHEY, CDR2 SVGAGI. The CDR3 covers 15 residues. Trimming stripped 2 bases from V and 0 bases from J, with 8 bases between. The CDR3 sequence: CASSYGQTSGNTIYF. The DNA for the CDR3 is TGTGCCAGCAGTTACGGACAGACCTCTGGAAACACCATATATTTT.

The chain couples TRBV27 to TRBJ1-5, with 8 bases that match TRBD1. The CDR3 contains 14 residues. V lost 8 bases, J lost 7 bases, and 10 bases stayed unmatched. Germline values: CDR1 MNHEY, CDR2 SMNVEV (reference sequence). The CDR3 DNA follows: TGTGCCAGCTGGTCCCAGGGGGCTCGCCAGCCCCAGCATTTT. This sequence encodes CASWSQGARQPQHF.

V and J are TRBV19 and TRBJ1-1, with D tentatively TRBD1 (6 bases). V was pared by 3 bases and J by 1 base, with 12 bases between. The CDR3 has 15 amino acids. In germline, CDR1 is LNHDA, CDR2 SQIVND (reference sequence). In DNA form, the CDR3 reads TGTGCCAGTAGTATGCCAGGGGCTCCGAACACTGAAGCTTTCTTT. Its protein product is CASSMPGAPNTEAFF.

This chain joins TRBV5-1 and TRBJ1-3; a possible D gene is TRBD1 (5 bases). With 5 bases removed from V and 1 base from J, the gap between germline ends came to 13 bases. The V gene's germline CDR1 is SGHRS and CDR2 YFSETQ. CDR3 size: 15 residues. The CDR3 sequence: CASSFDSYSGNTIYF. The CDR3, as DNA: TGCGCCAGCAGTTTTGACAGCTATTCTGGAAACACCATATATTTT.